Only a few counts were recorded for the clone carrying this T cell receptor (beta chain). Antigen specificity is unknown. The data are from a study of neoadjuvant anti-PD-1 for oral cavity cancer. Whole-study context: Most patients had three to four biweekly doses of 3 mg/kg nivolumab before resection.

Described time point: after neoadjuvant nivolumab, at surgical resection. Analysis of PBMCs was direct, with no culture step. Some clones are missing from TCRdb's copy, which holds only in-frame ones; the method was immunoSEQ multiplex PCR. The sample carries around 8,000 clones, approximately 70% recorded once. Study-level points and caveats: Post-nivolumab, blood T cell clonality was significantly elevated in non-responders. TCR analyses covered only a few patients per response group.

Sequencing used PBMCs, obtained after nivolumab (anti-PD-1) treatment. The sequence was collected from a person between 35 and 79 years old with oral cavity squamous cell carcinoma.

The CDR3 reads CASADRGSMNTEAFF. Written as DNA, the CDR3 is TGTGCCAGCGCAGACAGGGGGTCAATGAACACTGAAGCTTTCTTT. The rearrangement links TRBV28 to TRBJ1-1; 9 bases fit TRBD1. The V and J ends lost 8 bases and 0 bases, in that order; junction bases with no gene match: 7. This CDR3 comprises 15 residues. The V gene's germline CDR1 is MDHEN and CDR2 SYDVKM.